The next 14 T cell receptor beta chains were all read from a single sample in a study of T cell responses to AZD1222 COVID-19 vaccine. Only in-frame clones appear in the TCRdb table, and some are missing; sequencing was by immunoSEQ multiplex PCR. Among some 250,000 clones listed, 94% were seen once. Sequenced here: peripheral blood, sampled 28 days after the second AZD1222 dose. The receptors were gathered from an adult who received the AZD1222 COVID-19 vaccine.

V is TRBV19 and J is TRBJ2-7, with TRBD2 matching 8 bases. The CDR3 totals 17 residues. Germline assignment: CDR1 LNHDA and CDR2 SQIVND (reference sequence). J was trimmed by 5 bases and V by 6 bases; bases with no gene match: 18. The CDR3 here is CASRPNLGAGASNEQYF. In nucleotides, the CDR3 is TGTGCCAGTAGACCAAACCTGGGAGCGGGAGCCTCTAACGAGCAGTACTTC. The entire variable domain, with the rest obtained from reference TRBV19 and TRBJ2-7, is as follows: DGGITQSPKYLFRKEGQNVTLSCEQNLNHDAMYWYRQDPGQGLRLIYYSQIVNDFQKGDIAEGYSVSREKKESFPLTVTSAQKNPTAFYLCASRPNLGAGASNEQYFGPGTRLTVT.

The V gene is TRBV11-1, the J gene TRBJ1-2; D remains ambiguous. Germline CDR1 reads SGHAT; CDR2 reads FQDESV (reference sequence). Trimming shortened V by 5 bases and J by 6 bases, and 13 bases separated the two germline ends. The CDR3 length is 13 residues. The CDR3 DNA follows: TGTGCCAGCAGCCTTAACACCGGAGATGGCTACACCTTC. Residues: CASSLNTGDGYTF.

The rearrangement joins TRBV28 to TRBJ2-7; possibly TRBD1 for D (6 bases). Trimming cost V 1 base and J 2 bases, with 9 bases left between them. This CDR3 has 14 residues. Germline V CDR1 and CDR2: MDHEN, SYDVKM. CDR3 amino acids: CASSLSHRAYEQYF. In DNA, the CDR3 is TGTGCCAGCAGTTTATCGCACAGGGCCTACGAGCAGTACTTC.

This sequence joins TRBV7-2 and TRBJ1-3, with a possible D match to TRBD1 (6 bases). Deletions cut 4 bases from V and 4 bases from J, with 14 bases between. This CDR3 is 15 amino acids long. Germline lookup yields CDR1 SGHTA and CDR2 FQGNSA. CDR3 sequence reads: CASSSQGLGGNTIYF. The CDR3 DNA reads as TGTGCCAGCAGCTCACAGGGCCTCGGCGGAAACACCATATATTTT.

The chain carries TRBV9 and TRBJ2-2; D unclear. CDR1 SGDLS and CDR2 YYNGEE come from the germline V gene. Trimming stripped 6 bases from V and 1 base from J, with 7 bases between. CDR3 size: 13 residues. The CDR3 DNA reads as TGTGCCAGCATACCGTTGAACACCGGGGAGCTGTTTTTT. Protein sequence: CASIPLNTGELFF.

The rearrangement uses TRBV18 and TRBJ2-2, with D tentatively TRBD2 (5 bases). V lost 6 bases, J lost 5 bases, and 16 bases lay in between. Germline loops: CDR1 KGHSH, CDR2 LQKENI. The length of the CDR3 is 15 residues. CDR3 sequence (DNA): TGTGCCAGCTCTCGCGGGCTCAGCGAAACCGGGGAGCTGTTTTTT. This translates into CASSRGLSETGELFF.

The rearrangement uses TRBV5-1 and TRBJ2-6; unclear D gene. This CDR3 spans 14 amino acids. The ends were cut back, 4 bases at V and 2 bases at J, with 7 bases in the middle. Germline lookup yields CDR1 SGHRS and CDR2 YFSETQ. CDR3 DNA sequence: TGCGCCAGCAGCCCCCGTGCTGGGGCCAACGTCCTGACTTTC. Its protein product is CASSPRAGANVLTF.

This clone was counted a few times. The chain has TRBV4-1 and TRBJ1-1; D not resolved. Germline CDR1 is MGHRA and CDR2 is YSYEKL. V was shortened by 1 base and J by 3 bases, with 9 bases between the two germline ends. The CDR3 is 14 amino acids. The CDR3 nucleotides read TGCGCCAGCAGCCAAGCGGGAAGGGACACTGAAGCTTTCTTT. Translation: CASSQAGRDTEAFF.

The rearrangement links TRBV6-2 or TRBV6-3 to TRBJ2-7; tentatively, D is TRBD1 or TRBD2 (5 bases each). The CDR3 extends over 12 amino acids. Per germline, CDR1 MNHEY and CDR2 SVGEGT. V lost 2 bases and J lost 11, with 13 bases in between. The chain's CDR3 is CASSYGTKTKYF. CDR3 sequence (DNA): TGTGCCAGCAGTTACGGGACGAAAACAAAGTACTTC.

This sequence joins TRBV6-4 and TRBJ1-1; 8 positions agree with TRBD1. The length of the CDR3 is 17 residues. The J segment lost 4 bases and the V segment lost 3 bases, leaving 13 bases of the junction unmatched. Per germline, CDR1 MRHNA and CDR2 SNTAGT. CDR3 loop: CASSERVDRDNGTEAFF. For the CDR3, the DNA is TGTGCCAGCAGTGAGCGAGTGGACAGGGATAATGGCACTGAAGCTTTCTTT.

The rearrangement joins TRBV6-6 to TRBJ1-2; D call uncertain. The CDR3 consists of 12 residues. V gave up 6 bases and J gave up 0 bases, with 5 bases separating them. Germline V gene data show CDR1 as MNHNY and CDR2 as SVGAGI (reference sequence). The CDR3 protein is CASRAPNYGYTF. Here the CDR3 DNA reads TGTGCCAGCAGGGCTCCTAACTATGGCTACACCTTC.

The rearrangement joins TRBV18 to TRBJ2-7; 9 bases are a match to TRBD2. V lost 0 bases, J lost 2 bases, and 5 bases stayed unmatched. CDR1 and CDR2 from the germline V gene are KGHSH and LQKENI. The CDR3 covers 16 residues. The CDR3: CASSPPSGRNPYEQYF. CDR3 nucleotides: TGTGCCAGCTCACCACCGAGCGGGAGGAACCCCTACGAGCAGTACTTC.

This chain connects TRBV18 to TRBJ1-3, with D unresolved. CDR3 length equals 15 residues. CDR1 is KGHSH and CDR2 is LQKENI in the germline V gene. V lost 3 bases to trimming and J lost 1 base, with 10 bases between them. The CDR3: CASSPGVGSGNTIYF. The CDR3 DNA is TGTGCCAGCTCACCGGGAGTGGGGTCTGGAAACACCATATATTTT.

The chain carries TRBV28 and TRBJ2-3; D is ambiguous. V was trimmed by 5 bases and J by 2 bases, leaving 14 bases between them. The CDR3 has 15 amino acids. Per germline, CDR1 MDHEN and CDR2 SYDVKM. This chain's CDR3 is CASSPVWLYTDTQYF. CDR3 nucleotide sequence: TGTGCCAGCAGTCCGGTGTGGCTTTACACAGATACGCAGTATTTT.